This T cell receptor beta chain was captured by sequencing in a study of long-term antiretroviral therapy in people with HIV. About the research overall: Earliest sampling preceded the 2015 immediate-ART recommendation by about a decade. The study, taken as a whole, reports: Dominant in the repertoire at all time points were clones expanded before ART. Repertoires looked antigen-experienced, with only a slight naive shift after ART.

Survey-level immunoSEQ v3.0 assays were run. Produced via immunoSEQ multiplex PCR; TCRdb's table is partial and in-frame only. The data contain nearly 50,000 clones, about 81% of them singletons. This clone was recorded a few times. The antigen is undetermined. This specimen consisted of unsorted PBMCs, obtained 0.8 years after starting antiretroviral therapy. The receptor's source is a woman aged 18 to 35 with HIV.

The CDR3 coding sequence is TGTGCCAGCAGTTATGGTGGGAGGGACTATGGCTACACCTTC. This encodes CASSYGGRDYGYTF. The chain links TRBV6-5 to TRBJ1-2; D is unresolved. Trimming left V 3 bases short and J 3 bases short, with 11 bases between. The germline V gene encodes CDR1 MNHEY and CDR2 SVGAGI. The CDR3 length is 14 residues.